This T cell receptor beta chain was sequenced during a study of shared clonotypes between healthy human individuals. Looking at the study overall: Sampling drew on donors who were a couple of women and three men aged 18 to 49.

Using immunoSEQ multiplex PCR, the repertoire was profiled, and TCRdb retains in-frame clones only, with some absent. The table shows roughly 1.4 million clones, with about 98.5% occurring only once. This CDR3 region has 14 residues. The J segment lost 4 bases and the V segment lost 6 bases, leaving 12 bases of the junction unmatched. CDR1 is SQVTM, CDR2 ANQGSEA, per germline. Details on this clone: At the DNA level, this CDR3 is encoded by other sequences in the same sample as well.

Naive CD4+ cells were CD45RA-selected; the remaining cells were memory. The source material was naive CD4+ T cells sorted from blood. Subset: CD45RA+ positively selected. The genes are TRBV29-1 and TRBJ2-7, with 7 bases matching TRBD1. This receptor was obtained from a man aged 30-40 years in good health. CDR3 in amino acids: CSVGPRQGSYEQYF. CDR3 nucleotide sequence: TGCAGCGTCGGGCCGAGACAGGGAAGTTACGAGCAGTACTTC.